The text below deals with one TCR beta chain. Its antigen is currently unknown. Using a J-beta primer mix together with a sample-barcoded 5' primer, a second PCR was run for about 6 to 12 cycles. TCRdb processed the 5' RACE reads anew with MiXCR; each CDR3 protein has one entry. The table records 600,000 to 800,000 distinct CDR3 sequences, about 21% of them present only once. This sample is drawn from a study of blood T cells in healthy people across ages. Overall study findings and caveats: Roughly linearly, TCR beta diversity per million T cells fell as age increased.

The CDR3 runs to 17 residues. V was trimmed by 0 bases and J by 6 bases, leaving 20 bases between them. From germline, CDR1 is SGHDT and CDR2 YYEEEE. V gene TRBV5-6 combines with J gene TRBJ2-3, with D perhaps TRBD1 (5 bases). The TCR originated in a man aged 70 or older in good health. Sequencing was carried out using blood. The CDR3 DNA sequence: TGTGCCAGCAGCTTGGCCACCTGGTACAGGCACACTGATACGCAGTATTTT. Translation gives CASSLATWYRHTDTQYF.